This T cell receptor beta chain originates from a study of blood T cells in healthy people across ages. The CDR3 contains 16 residues. Germline CDR1 MNHEY, CDR2 SVGAGI. Trimming left V 5 bases short and J 3 bases short, with 19 bases between. This clonotype was observed a handful of times. Together with a sample-barcoded 5' primer, a J-beta primer mix was included in a second PCR lasting roughly 6 to 12 cycles. TCRdb re-analysed the 5' RACE reads in MiXCR, keeping a single row per CDR3 protein. The data contain around 780,000 distinct CDR3 sequences, roughly 25% of them singletons. The sample was also linked to a second study, of T cells of mothers and their children.

This chain links TRBV6-5 with TRBJ1-1, with D possibly TRBD1 on 5 matching bases. This clonotype originated in a boy aged 5-17 years in good health. Material: blood. CDR3 coding DNA: TGTGCCAGCAGTCCGGGGGGAGGGCCTGGTGACACTGAAGCTTTCTTT. Translation: CASSPGGGPGDTEAFF.